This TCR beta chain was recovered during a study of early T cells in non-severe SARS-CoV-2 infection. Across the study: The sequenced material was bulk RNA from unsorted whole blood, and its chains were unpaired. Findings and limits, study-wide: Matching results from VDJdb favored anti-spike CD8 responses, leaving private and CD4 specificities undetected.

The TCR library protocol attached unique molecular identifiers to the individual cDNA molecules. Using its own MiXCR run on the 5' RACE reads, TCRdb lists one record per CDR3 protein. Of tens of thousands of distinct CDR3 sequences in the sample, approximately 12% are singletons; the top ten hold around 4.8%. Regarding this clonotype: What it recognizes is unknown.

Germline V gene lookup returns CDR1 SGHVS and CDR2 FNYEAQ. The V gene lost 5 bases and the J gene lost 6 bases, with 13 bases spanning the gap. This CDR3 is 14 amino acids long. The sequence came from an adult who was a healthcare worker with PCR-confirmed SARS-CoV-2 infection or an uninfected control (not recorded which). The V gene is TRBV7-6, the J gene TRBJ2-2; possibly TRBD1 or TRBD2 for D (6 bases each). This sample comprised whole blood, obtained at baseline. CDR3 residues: CASSPEGGPGELFF. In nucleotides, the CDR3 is TGTGCCAGCAGCCCCGAGGGGGGTCCCGGGGAGCTGTTTTTT.